The rows below give T cell receptor beta chains drawn from one sample of a study of vaccination effects on CD4 cells after COVID-19. These receptors have no identified antigens. Only in-frame clones appear in the TCRdb table, and some are missing; sequencing was by immunoSEQ multiplex PCR. The table has fewer than 65,000 clones, 60% to 80% seen once. This sample comprised CD4+ T cells from PBMCs cultured with HCoV-OC43 spike peptides, obtained before COVID-19 vaccination. Every receptor here comes from a human donor who received a COVID-19 vaccine. Both conserved end residues are part of each CDR3. A D gene is named only where the DNA matches it firmly.

j_call d_call v_call cdr3_aa
TRBJ1-1 TRBD1 TRBV29-1 CSVVRTGAGTEAFF
TRBJ1-1 NA TRBV30 CASTDSPVGTEAFF
TRBJ1-2 TRBD1 TRBV19 CASSQGAPLYGYTF
TRBJ1-2 TRBD1 TRBV4-1 CASSHPDRDYGYTF
TRBJ2-1 NA TRBV15 CATSRVRTLSYNEQFF
TRBJ2-3 NA TRBV18 CASSPPSTDTQYF
TRBJ2-3 NA TRBV5-1 CASSLIPGPMADTQYF
TRBJ2-1 NA TRBV20-1 CSASGAGFEQFF
TRBJ1-1 NA TRBV6-5 CASLKDRTMNTEAFF
TRBJ2-2 NA TRBV5-1 CASSLAPGPTGELFF
TRBJ1-3 TRBD1 TRBV9 CASSVGDRDYSGNTIYF
TRBJ1-3 NA TRBV2 CASRGGEGSGNTIYF
TRBJ1-4 NA TRBV19 CASSRFRDASTNEKLFF
TRBJ2-3 NA TRBV28 CASPASSGGLDTQYF
TRBJ1-1 NA TRBV6-2/TRBV6-3 CASSRMNTEAFF
TRBJ1-2 NA TRBV4-2 CASSQVYRGAYGYTF
TRBJ2-2 NA TRBV14 CASSRIFGEQGSTGELFF
TRBJ1-3 NA TRBV6-5 CASSPGVPGNTIYF
TRBJ2-3 TRBD2 TRBV3-1/TRBV3-2 CASSLLAGATDTQYF
TRBJ2-1 TRBD2 TRBV6-4 CASSRLAGGYSEQFF
TRBJ1-3 NA TRBV18 CASSPTRGAGNTIYF
TRBJ1-1 NA TRBV5-4 CASSLYQGTEAFF
TRBJ2-1 TRBD2 TRBV19 CASSFERGNEQFF
TRBJ2-2 NA TRBV3-1/TRBV3-2 CASSQAATNTGELFF
TRBJ1-2 NA TRBV10-3 CAISGRGYDGYTF
TRBJ2-5 TRBD1 TRBV29-1 CSVTTGGAETQYF
TRBJ2-2 TRBD2 TRBV7-2 CASSPRERGGPGELFF
TRBJ2-1 TRBD1 TRBV18 CASSPLPGQGIGEQFF
TRBJ1-5 TRBD1 TRBV30 CAWSVQGQGYSNQPQHF
TRBJ1-1 TRBD1 TRBV3-1/TRBV3-2 CASRPGTGERGTEAFF
TRBJ2-6 NA TRBV15 CATSREYPGRVSSGANVLTF
TRBJ2-1 TRBD2 TRBV24-1 CATRAGGLRNEQFF
TRBJ1-5 NA TRBV4-3 CASSQDGGGNQPQHF
TRBJ2-1 NA TRBV5-1 CASTTGLSVDYEQFF
TRBJ2-1 TRBD2 TRBV3-1/TRBV3-2 CASSLKGGGGVNEQFF
TRBJ1-1 NA TRBV6-5 CASRPSNTEAFF
TRBJ1-6 NA TRBV28 CASRGFGVGNSPLHF
TRBJ2-3 TRBD2 TRBV5-1 CASTRLAGSSDTQYF
TRBJ1-2 NA TRBV10-3 CAITATGDYGYTF
TRBJ2-1 NA TRBV6-5 CASSYAQDNYNEQFF
TRBJ1-1 NA TRBV2 CASRGGLNTEAFF
TRBJ2-6 NA TRBV2 CASNPDGRSGANVLTF
TRBJ2-1 TRBD2 TRBV19 CATSILAGGKNEQFF
TRBJ1-1 NA TRBV12-3/TRBV12-4 CASSFVQGSEAFF
TRBJ1-1 NA TRBV6-6 CASSYRAGDAYTEAFF
TRBJ2-3 NA TRBV6-5 CASSSSSSTDTQYF
TRBJ2-2 TRBD2 TRBV7-3 CASSLTPSGNTGELFF
TRBJ2-1 TRBD1 TRBV7-6 CASSSRQGGYNEQFF
TRBJ2-3 NA TRBV19 CATRRRAHSTDTQYF
TRBJ2-5 TRBD2 TRBV9 CASSRTSGGAWETQYF
TRBJ2-2 TRBD1 TRBV6-5 CASSYSDRAGELFF
TRBJ1-5 NA TRBV4-2 CASSQDGGAGGQPQHF
TRBJ1-1 NA TRBV27 CASSFRPGRGFSEAFF
TRBJ1-2 TRBD1 TRBV14 CASSQGGQAYGYTF
TRBJ2-3 TRBD2 TRBV3-1/TRBV3-2 CASSGTSRDTQYF